These 31 T cell receptor beta chains were sequenced from one sample in a study of regulatory T cells. The primer mix had 52 TRBV and 13 TRBJ primers. Profiling relied on immunoSEQ multiplex PCR, and the TCRdb table lists in-frame clones only, not all of them. The sample has some 17,000 clones; 80% to 95% are singletons. The sequenced material came from CD8+ T cells sorted from blood. Receptor source: a person under 35 with CD3G deficiency.

The rearrangement joins TRBV10-3 to TRBJ1-1; TRBD1 is a possible D gene (5 bases). The germline V and J ends were trimmed by 4 bases and 4 bases, with 10 bases remaining between them. Germline lookup yields CDR1 ENHRY and CDR2 SYGVKD. The CDR3 spans 13 residues. In DNA, the CDR3 is TGTGCCATCAGTGCGGGGGGGGGCACTGAAGCTTTCTTT. This gives the protein CAISAGGGTEAFF.

The J gene is TRBJ1-4, the V gene TRBV6-5, with unresolved D. V lost 6 bases, J lost 4 bases, and 12 bases lay in between. CDR3 size: 14 residues. Germline assignment: CDR1 MNHEY and CDR2 SVGAGI. DNA for the CDR3: TGTGCCAGCAGACCCTACTTATATAATGAAAAACTGTTTTTT. This sequence encodes CASRPYLYNEKLFF.

The gene calls are TRBV28 and TRBJ2-6, with D perhaps matching TRBD1 (6 bases). The CDR3 loop spans 16 amino acids. The V gene's germline CDR1 is MDHEN and CDR2 SYDVKM. Trimming took off 5 bases at V and 0 bases at J, with 11 bases between the two ends. The CDR3 reads CASSTHRDSGANVLTF. For the CDR3, the DNA is TGTGCCAGCAGTACACACAGGGACTCTGGGGCCAACGTCCTGACTTTC.

The genes are TRBV4-1 and TRBJ1-2; a possible D gene is TRBD1 (5 bases). This CDR3 region has 14 residues. Germline V gene sequence: CDR1 MGHRA, CDR2 YSYEKL. Trimming took 3 bases from V and 8 from J, leaving 16 bases between them. CDR3 coding DNA: TGCGCCAGCAGCCATGCCTACGGGACGGGAGGCTACACCTTC. Its protein is CASSHAYGTGGYTF.

This sequence joins TRBV5-1 and TRBJ2-1; D is undetermined. CDR3 length equals 16 residues. Trimming took 2 bases from V and 0 from J, leaving 12 bases between them. CDR1 is SGHRS and CDR2 is YFSETQ in the germline V gene. This CDR3 reads CASSFGLVSSYNEQFF. In DNA, the CDR3 is TGCGCCAGCAGCTTCGGTCTCGTGAGCTCCTACAATGAGCAGTTCTTC.

This chain joins TRBV19 and TRBJ2-1; TRBD2 matches 8 bases. The length of the CDR3 is 14 residues. With V trimmed by 4 bases and J by 3 bases, 2 bases remained unmatched. Germline CDR1 reads LNHDA; CDR2 reads SQIVND (reference sequence). The CDR3 nucleotides read TGTGCCAGTAGTACAGGGACTAGCTACAATGAGCAGTTCTTC. Its protein is CASSTGTSYNEQFF.

The chain recombines TRBV7-9 with TRBJ1-4, with a possible D match to TRBD1 (5 bases). Trimming left V 5 bases short and J 8 bases short, with 12 bases between. This CDR3 comprises 13 residues. CDR1 and CDR2 from the germline V gene are SEHNR and FQNEAQ (reference sequence). CDR3 sequence: CASSQSGKEKLFF. The DNA of the CDR3 is TGTGCCAGCAGCCAATCAGGGAAAGAAAAACTGTTTTTT.

The chain combines TRBV6-1 with TRBJ2-1; 11 bases are a match to TRBD2. The CDR3 covers 17 residues. Germline V gives CDR1 MNHNS, CDR2 SASEGT. The junction had 9 bases not matched to a gene; V was cut back by 1 base and J by 7 bases. CDR3 sequence: CASSEGISGGAENEQFF. The CDR3 DNA reads as TGTGCCAGCAGTGAAGGCATTAGCGGGGGGGCAGAGAATGAGCAGTTCTTC.

V and J are TRBV4-1 and TRBJ2-1; 9 nucleotides line up with TRBD2. Germline CDR1 is MGHRA and CDR2 is YSYEKL. This CDR3 comprises 14 residues. The trim removed 2 bases at V and 8 bases at J, leaving 4 bases unmatched. The CDR3 reads CASSQRLAGHEQFF. CDR3 coding DNA: TGCGCCAGCAGCCAACGCCTAGCGGGGCATGAGCAGTTCTTC.

This clone is a singleton in its sample. The V gene is TRBV29-1, the J gene TRBJ2-1, with 8 positions matching TRBD1. The trim removed 8 bases at V and 9 bases at J, leaving 12 bases unmatched. The CDR3 consists of 13 residues. Germline V CDR1 and CDR2: SQVTM, ANQGSEA. As DNA, the CDR3 is TGCAGCCCCCCCCAGGGGGCGAGGGGTGAGCAGTTCTTC. Protein: CSPPQGARGEQFF.

J is TRBJ2-7 and V is TRBV2; 11 bases are shared with TRBD2. Germline V gene lookup returns CDR1 SNHLY and CDR2 FYNNEI. Trimming cost V 4 bases and J 4 bases; bases outside gene matches: 3. The CDR3 extends over 14 amino acids. CDR3 region: CASSVAGGRYEQYF. DNA of the CDR3: TGTGCCAGCAGTGTAGCGGGGGGGCGATACGAGCAGTACTTC.

This chain joins TRBV18 and TRBJ2-5; 10 bases fit TRBD1. With V trimmed by 2 bases and J by 5 bases, 8 bases remained unmatched. Germline V gene data show CDR1 as KGHSH and CDR2 as LQKENI. The CDR3 runs 16 residues. The CDR3 region is CASSPSDRGNGETQYF. The DNA for the CDR3 is TGTGCCAGCTCACCATCGGACAGGGGGAACGGGGAGACCCAGTACTTC.

This clone was recorded only once. The V and J genes are TRBV19 and TRBJ2-7; D is possibly TRBD1 (6 bases). The V gene lost 7 bases and the J gene lost 2 bases, with 15 bases spanning the gap. The CDR3 contains 14 residues. Germline V gene sequence: CDR1 LNHDA, CDR2 SQIVND (reference sequence). This chain's CDR3 is CASTAGQGPYEQYF. CDR3 nucleotide sequence: TGTGCCAGTACCGCTGGCCAGGGGCCCTACGAGCAGTACTTC.

V usage is TRBV15 and J usage is TRBJ2-2; D call uncertain. In germline, CDR1 is LNHNV, CDR2 YYDKDF (reference sequence). Trimming cost V 1 base and J 4 bases, with 7 bases left between them. This CDR3 region has 14 residues. The CDR3 nucleotides read TGTGCCACCAGCAGAGGTCACAGCACCGGGGAGCTGTTTTTT. Translated, it gives CATSRGHSTGELFF.

This clone was observed a single time. The V and J genes are TRBV2 and TRBJ2-7; a possible D gene is TRBD2 (7 bases). The V gene's germline CDR1 is SNHLY and CDR2 FYNNEI. CDR3 size: 13 residues. With 11 bases removed from V and 0 bases from J, the gap between germline ends came to 14 bases. The CDR3 region is CASEGGSSYEQYF. For the CDR3, the DNA is TGTGCCTCCGAGGGGGGGAGCTCCTACGAGCAGTACTTC.

This sequence joins TRBV28 and TRBJ2-3; D is perhaps TRBD2 (5 bases). This CDR3 region has 16 residues. The germline gives CDR1 MDHEN, CDR2 SYDVKM. Trimming stripped 5 bases from V and 2 bases from J, with 17 bases between. CDR3 in amino acids: CASSRPGFSYTDTQYF. The CDR3 DNA reads TGTGCCAGCAGTCGGCCGGGATTTAGCTACACAGATACGCAGTATTTT.

V usage is TRBV6-1 and J usage is TRBJ1-6; no clear D gene. The germline CDR1 and CDR2 sequences are MNHNS and SASEGT. This CDR3 comprises 12 residues. V lost 2 bases, J lost 7 bases, and 3 bases lay in between. CDR3 amino acids: CASSEFNSPLHF. CDR3 sequence (DNA): TGTGCCAGCAGTGAATTCAATTCACCCCTCCACTTT.

This chain joins TRBV6-1 and TRBJ1-2; D unclear. The CDR3 is 13 amino acids. The ends were cut back, 10 bases at V and 3 bases at J, with 15 bases in the middle. Germline-derived CDR1 and CDR2 are MNHNS and SASEGT. The chain's CDR3 is CATLTRPDYGYTF. CDR3 bases: TGTGCCACGTTGACCCGACCTGACTATGGCTACACCTTC.

This chain connects TRBV11-2 to TRBJ2-7, with 9 bases that match TRBD2. The trim removed 1 base at V and 6 bases at J, leaving 4 bases unmatched. Germline V gene lookup returns CDR1 SGHAT and CDR2 FQNNGV. The CDR3 totals 14 residues. In DNA form, the CDR3 reads TGTGCCAGCAGCTTAGGGGGTAGCGGGAGCGAGCAGTACTTC. Translated: CASSLGGSGSEQYF.

The chain has TRBV29-1 and TRBJ2-7, with D possibly being TRBD1 (6 bases). Germline CDR1 is SQVTM and CDR2 is ANQGSEA. The CDR3 spans 16 residues. The ends were cut back, 0 bases at V and 2 bases at J, with 17 bases in the middle. The CDR3: CSVEDLGQLGTYEQYF. Here the CDR3 DNA reads TGCAGCGTTGAAGATCTGGGACAACTGGGAACCTACGAGCAGTACTTC.

In this sample, this clone turned up once. The V call is TRBV5-4, the J call TRBJ2-5; D is perhaps TRBD1 (6 bases). V was clipped by 2 bases and J by 0 bases, with 8 bases between them. This CDR3 is built from 14 residues. The germline V gene has CDR1 SGHNT and CDR2 YYREEE (reference sequence). The CDR3 here is CASSFRDNQETQYF. The DNA of the CDR3 is TGTGCCAGCAGCTTTCGGGACAACCAAGAGACCCAGTACTTC.

The rearrangement uses TRBV5-1 and TRBJ2-7, with 7 bases that match TRBD2. Germline assignment: CDR1 SGHRS and CDR2 YFSETQ. This CDR3 contains 13 residues. J was trimmed by 6 bases and V by 1 base; bases with no gene match: 4. The CDR3 spells CASSLSAGSEQYF. The CDR3 DNA is TGCGCCAGCAGCTTGTCAGCGGGAAGCGAGCAGTACTTC.

This sequence joins TRBV11-2 and TRBJ2-1, with unresolved D. The germline V and J ends were trimmed by 1 base and 6 bases, with 7 bases remaining between them. The CDR3 covers 13 residues. In germline, CDR1 is SGHAT, CDR2 FQNNGV. CDR3 nucleotide sequence: TGTGCCAGCAGCTTAGGGTTAGGCAATGAGCAGTTCTTC. Translation: CASSLGLGNEQFF.

V is TRBV14 and J is TRBJ1-2; 10 positions agree with TRBD1. Germline-derived CDR1 and CDR2 are SGHDN and FVKESK. The CDR3 consists of 15 residues. V dropped 5 bases and J dropped 7; count of bases not matched to a gene: 10. This chain's CDR3 is CASSGMRQGAFGYTF. The DNA for the CDR3 is TGTGCCAGCAGCGGAATGAGACAGGGGGCTTTTGGCTACACCTTC.

The CDR3 loop is CASSVEAGSTDTQYF. For the CDR3, the DNA is TGTGCCAGCAGCGTAGAAGCGGGGAGCACAGATACGCAGTATTTT. The rearrangement joins TRBV9 to TRBJ2-3; 7 bases fit TRBD2. The CDR3 is 15 amino acids. Germline values: CDR1 SGDLS, CDR2 YYNGEE. V gave up 0 bases and J gave up 0 bases; unmatched junction bases: 1.

The gene calls are TRBV18 and TRBJ2-1, with D uncertain. The V gene's germline CDR1 is KGHSH and CDR2 LQKENI. Trimming pared 1 base from V and 2 bases from J, leaving 9 bases between. CDR3 length: 15 amino acids. The CDR3, as DNA: TGTGCCAGCTCACCACGGATAGCCCCCTACAATGAGCAGTTCTTC. It yields the protein CASSPRIAPYNEQFF.

This chain uses TRBV2 with TRBJ1-6; 7 bases match TRBD1. J gave up 0 bases and V 5 bases, and 7 bases lay outside the gene matches. CDR1 and CDR2 from the germline V gene are SNHLY and FYNNEI. The CDR3 loop spans 17 amino acids. The CDR3 DNA is TGTGCCAGCAGTAACCCGACAGGGAGCTCCTATAATTCACCCCTCCACTTT. It codes for CASSNPTGSSYNSPLHF.

J is TRBJ2-1 and V is TRBV4-1; 10 nucleotides match TRBD2. The CDR3 loop spans 19 amino acids. V shed 1 base and J 4 bases; nucleotides not matched to a gene: 13. Germline lookup yields CDR1 MGHRA and CDR2 YSYEKL. In DNA, the CDR3 is TGCGCCAGCAGCCAAGGGGGCCCGCTGGCTAGCGGGGGTTACAATGAGCAGTTCTTC. This gives the protein CASSQGGPLASGGYNEQFF.

This clone showed up just once. The rearrangement uses TRBV6-1 and TRBJ1-1; possible D gene TRBD1, 5 bases. Germline CDR1 and CDR2: MNHNS and SASEGT. The V end was cut by 6 bases, the J end by 4 bases, with 18 bases between. This CDR3 has 15 amino acids. CDR3 bases: TGTGCCAGCAGCTTATTGGGGGGTGTCGGCACTGAAGCTTTCTTT. Encoded protein: CASSLLGGVGTEAFF.

This CDR3 is CASSPATGELFF. The CDR3 nucleotides are TGTGCCAGCAGCCCGGCTACCGGGGAGCTGTTTTTT. The chain joins TRBV13 to TRBJ2-2; D is uncertain. Trimming took 5 bases from V and 5 from J, leaving 6 bases between them. Germline-derived CDR1 and CDR2 are PRHDT and FYEKMQ (reference sequence). CDR3 length: 12 amino acids.

The genes are TRBV2 and TRBJ2-2; TRBD2 agrees at 7 bases. V was clipped by 3 bases and J by 8 bases; unmatched bases: 6. CDR1 is SNHLY and CDR2 is FYNNEI in the germline V gene. CDR3 size: 14 residues. CDR3 sequence (DNA): TGTGCCAGCAGTGACGGTGCGGGAGCGGGGGAGCTGTTTTTT. It encodes CASSDGAGAGELFF.